This T cell receptor (beta chain) appears in the sequencing data of a study of cytomegalovirus exposure and HLA in healthy donors. The overall study: Some 180 million T cells yielded under 130 million unique TCR beta sequences in earlier analysis. Most genotyped donors, around four fifths of about 400, had Caucasian-associated genetic ancestry.

Overall study results and limits: Later analysis identified a missense DCLRE1C variant that was linked to TCR beta V- and J-gene trimming.

The count of this clone is one. The target antigen is unknown. PCR involved 60 Vbeta and 13 Jbeta primers. Original processing methods: Unique TCR beta chains totaled 65 million to 95 million in a later count, with roughly 11 million of them shared. Clones were sequenced by immunoSEQ multiplex PCR, and TCRdb holds only the in-frame ones, with some missing. Clone size and the V and J calls come from that table; the DNA yielded D and trimming. The sample consists of about 78,000 clones, approximately 84% of them appearing once. Trimming took 3 bases from V and 4 from J, leaving 10 bases between them. The CDR3 covers 13 residues. CDR1 is SGHNT, CDR2 YYREEE, per germline (reference sequence).

This chain uses TRBV5-4 with TRBJ1-2, with D perhaps TRBD1 (6 bases). The sample was PBMCs. The clonotype originates from a woman aged 50 to 65 in good health and CMV-seronegative. This CDR3 reads CASSSGTPYGYTF. The CDR3 bases are TGTGCCAGCAGCTCCGGGACACCCTATGGCTACACCTTC.